This T cell receptor (beta chain) was captured in a study of PD-L1 blockade in urothelial cancer. Study details: Samples of blood were analyzed 3 weeks (second dose) and 6 weeks after treatment start.

TCRdb's copy holds only in-frame clones and misses some; the assay was immunoSEQ multiplex PCR. The table includes around 100,000 clones, around 87% detected once. Time point of the sample: pretreatment peripheral blood. The sample consisted of PBMCs, taken around atezolizumab (anti-PD-L1) treatment. This clonotype was obtained from a man in his fifties or sixties with urothelial cancer.

The CDR3 nucleotides are TGTGCCAGCAGCACGGGACTAGCGGGGAGCACAGATACGCAGTATTTT. Its translation is CASSTGLAGSTDTQYF. V gene TRBV7-2 combines with J gene TRBJ2-3; 13 nucleotides agree with TRBD2. In germline, CDR1 is SGHTA, CDR2 FQGNSA. The CDR3 has 16 amino acids. The junction had 2 bases not matched to a gene; V was cut back by 5 bases and J by 0 bases.